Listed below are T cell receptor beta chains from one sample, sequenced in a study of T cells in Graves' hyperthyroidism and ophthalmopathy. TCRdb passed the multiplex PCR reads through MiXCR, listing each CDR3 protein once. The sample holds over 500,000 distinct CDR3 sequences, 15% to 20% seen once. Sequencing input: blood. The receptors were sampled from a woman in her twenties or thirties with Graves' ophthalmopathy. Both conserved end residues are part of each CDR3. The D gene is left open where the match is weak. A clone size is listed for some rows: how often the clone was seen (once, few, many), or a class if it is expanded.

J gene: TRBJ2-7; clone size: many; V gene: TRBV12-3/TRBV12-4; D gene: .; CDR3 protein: CASSQGTREQYF; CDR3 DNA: TGTGCCAGCTCCCAGGGGACTCGAGAGCAGTACTTC
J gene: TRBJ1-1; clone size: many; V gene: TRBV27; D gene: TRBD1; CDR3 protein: CASSPMNPRDRDSRNTEAFF; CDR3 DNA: TGTGCCAGCAGTCCTATGAACCCGAGGGACAGGGATAGTAGGAACACTGAAGCTTTCTTT
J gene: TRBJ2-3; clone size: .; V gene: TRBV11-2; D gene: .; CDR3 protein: CASSSNGGPPDTQYF; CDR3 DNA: TGTGCCAGCAGCTCAAACGGGGGTCCCCCAGATACGCAGTATTTT
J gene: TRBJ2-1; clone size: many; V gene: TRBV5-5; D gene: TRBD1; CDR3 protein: CASSLSGTGVRNEQFF; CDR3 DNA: TGTGCCAGCAGCCTGTCCGGGACAGGGGTCAGAAATGAGCAGTTCTTC
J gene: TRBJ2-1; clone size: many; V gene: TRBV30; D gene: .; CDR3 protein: CAGTGANEQFF; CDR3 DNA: TGTGCCGGCACGGGGGCCAATGAGCAGTTCTTC
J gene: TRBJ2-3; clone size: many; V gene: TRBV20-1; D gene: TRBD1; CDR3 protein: CSAPRQGAWGDTQYF; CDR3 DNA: TGCAGTGCCCCCCGACAGGGGGCATGGGGAGATACGCAGTATTTT
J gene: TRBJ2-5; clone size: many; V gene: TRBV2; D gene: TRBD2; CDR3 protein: CASSFGFGGGQETQYF; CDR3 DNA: TGTGCCAGCAGTTTCGGGTTCGGCGGGGGTCAAGAGACCCAGTACTTC
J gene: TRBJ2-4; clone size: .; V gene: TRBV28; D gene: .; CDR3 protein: CASSYPGPLKNIQYF; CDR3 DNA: TGTGCCAGCAGCTATCCGGGACCTCTAAAAAACATTCAGTACTTC
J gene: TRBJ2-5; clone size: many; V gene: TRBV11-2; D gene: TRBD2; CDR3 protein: CATLTSGIQETQYF; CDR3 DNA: TGTGCCACCCTGACTAGCGGTATCCAAGAGACCCAGTACTTC
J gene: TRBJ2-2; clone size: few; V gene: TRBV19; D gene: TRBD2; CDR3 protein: CASSTLLLAGARTGELFF; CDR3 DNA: TGTGCCAGTAGTACCCTCCTGCTAGCGGGGGCGAGGACCGGGGAGCTGTTTTTT
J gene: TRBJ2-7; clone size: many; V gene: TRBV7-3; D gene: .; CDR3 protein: CASSLPRGFYEQYF; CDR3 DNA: TGTGCCAGCAGCCTCCCTAGGGGGTTCTACGAGCAGTACTTC
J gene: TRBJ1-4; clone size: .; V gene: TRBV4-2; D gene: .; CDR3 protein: CASSQGNRVEKLFF; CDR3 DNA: TGTGCCAGCAGCCAAGGTAACAGGGTTGAAAAACTGTTTTTT
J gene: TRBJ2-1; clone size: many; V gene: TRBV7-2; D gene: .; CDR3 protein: CASSVAGVPYNEQFF; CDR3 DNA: TGTGCCAGCAGCGTAGCAGGGGTCCCCTACAATGAGCAGTTCTTC
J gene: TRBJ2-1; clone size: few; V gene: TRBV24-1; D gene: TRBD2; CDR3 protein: CATSDYTGGGTSGRAYNEQFF; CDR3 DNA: TGTGCCACCAGTGATTATACAGGGGGCGGTACTAGCGGGAGGGCCTACAATGAGCAGTTCTTC
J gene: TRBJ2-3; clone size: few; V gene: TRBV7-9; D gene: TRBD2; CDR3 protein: CASSLGLAGKITDTQYF; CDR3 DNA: TGTGCCAGCAGCTTAGGGTTAGCGGGAAAAATCACAGATACGCAGTATTTT
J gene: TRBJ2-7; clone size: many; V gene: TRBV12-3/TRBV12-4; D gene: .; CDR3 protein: CASSFRRGLRDYEQYF; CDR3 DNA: TGTGCCAGCAGTTTTCGGCGCGGGCTCCGAGACTACGAGCAGTACTTC
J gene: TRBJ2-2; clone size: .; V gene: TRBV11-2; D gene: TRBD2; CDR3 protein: CASTSVWLAGVGELFF; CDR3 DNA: TGTGCCAGCACCTCCGTGTGGCTAGCGGGAGTCGGGGAGCTGTTTTTT
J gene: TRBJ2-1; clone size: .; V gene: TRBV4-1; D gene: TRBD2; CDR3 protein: CASSQGRGAGGPSSYNEQFF; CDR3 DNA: TGCGCCAGCAGCCAAGGGCGGGGAGCGGGAGGTCCCAGCTCCTACAATGAGCAGTTCTTC
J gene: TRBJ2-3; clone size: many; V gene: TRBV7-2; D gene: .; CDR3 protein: CASSLLLVADTQYF; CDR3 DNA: TGTGCCAGCAGCTTACTCCTAGTTGCGGATACGCAGTATTTT
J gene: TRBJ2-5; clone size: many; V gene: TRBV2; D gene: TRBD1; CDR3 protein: CASSTDRVMTKETQYF; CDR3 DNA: TGTGCCAGCTCTACGGACAGGGTAATGACAAAAGAGACCCAGTACTTC
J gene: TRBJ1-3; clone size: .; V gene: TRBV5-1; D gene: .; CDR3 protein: CASRSSGNTIYF; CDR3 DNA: TGCGCCAGCAGGAGCTCTGGAAACACCATATATTTT
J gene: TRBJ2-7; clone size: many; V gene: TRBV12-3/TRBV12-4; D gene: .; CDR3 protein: CASSMWGIPGEQYF; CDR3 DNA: TGTGCCAGCAGTATGTGGGGCATCCCTGGCGAGCAGTACTTC
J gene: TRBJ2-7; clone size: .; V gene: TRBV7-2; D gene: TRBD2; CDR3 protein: CASSPQGLADYEQYF; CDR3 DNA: TGTGCCAGCAGCCCGCAGGGACTAGCTGACTACGAGCAGTACTTC
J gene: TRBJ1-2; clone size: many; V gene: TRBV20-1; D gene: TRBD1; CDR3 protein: CSARQPTGGGYGYTF; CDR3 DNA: TGCAGTGCTAGACAACCGACAGGGGGCGGCTATGGCTACACCTTC
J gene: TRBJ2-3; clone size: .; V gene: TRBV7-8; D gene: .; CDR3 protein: CASSLTLSGFSTDTQYF; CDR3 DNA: TGTGCCAGCAGCTTAACTCTCTCTGGGTTCAGCACAGATACGCAGTATTTT
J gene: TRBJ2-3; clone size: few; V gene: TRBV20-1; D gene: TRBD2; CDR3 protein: CSAATSGSYPDTQYF; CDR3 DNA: TGCAGTGCCGCGACTAGCGGGAGTTACCCAGATACGCAGTATTTT
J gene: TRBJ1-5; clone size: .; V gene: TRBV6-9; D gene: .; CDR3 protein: CASSYEGPHKPQHF; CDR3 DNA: TGTGCCAGCAGTTACGAGGGCCCGCATAAGCCCCAGCATTTT
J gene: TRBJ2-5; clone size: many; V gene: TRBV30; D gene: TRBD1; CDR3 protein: CAWSSTGGRQETQYF; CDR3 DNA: TGTGCCTGGAGTTCAACAGGGGGCCGCCAAGAGACCCAGTACTTC
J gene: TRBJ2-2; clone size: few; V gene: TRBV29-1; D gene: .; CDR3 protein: CSVQEDTGELFF; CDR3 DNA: TGCAGCGTCCAGGAGGACACCGGGGAGCTGTTTTTT
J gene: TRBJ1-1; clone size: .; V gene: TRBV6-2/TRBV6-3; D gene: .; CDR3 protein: CASTWGSSSTEAFF; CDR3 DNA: TGTGCCAGCACGTGGGGTTCTTCGAGCACTGAAGCTTTCTTT
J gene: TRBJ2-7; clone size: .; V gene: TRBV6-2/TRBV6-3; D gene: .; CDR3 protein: CASSYSPGGVYEQYF; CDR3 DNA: TGTGCCAGCAGTTACAGCCCCGGAGGGGTTTACGAGCAGTACTTC
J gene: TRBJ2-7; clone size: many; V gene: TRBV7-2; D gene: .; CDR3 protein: CASSHSVGAPHEQYF; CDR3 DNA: TGTGCCAGCAGCCATTCGGTGGGGGCTCCCCACGAGCAGTACTTC
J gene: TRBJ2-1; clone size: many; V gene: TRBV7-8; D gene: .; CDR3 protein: CASSLGVTSGYEQFF; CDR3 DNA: TGTGCCAGCAGCTTAGGAGTTACCTCCGGGTATGAGCAGTTCTTC
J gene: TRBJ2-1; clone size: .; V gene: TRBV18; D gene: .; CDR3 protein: CASSPGTPKGGTELF; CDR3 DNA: TGTGCCAGCTCCCCAGGGACACCGAAGGGGGGGACCGAACTCTTC
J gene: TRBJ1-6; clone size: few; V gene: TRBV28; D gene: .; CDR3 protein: CASSSARRNNSPLHF; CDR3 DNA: TGTGCCAGCAGTTCCGCCCGACGAAATAATTCACCCCTCCACTTT
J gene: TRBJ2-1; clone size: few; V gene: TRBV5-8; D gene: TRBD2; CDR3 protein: CASNPWASSGNNEQFF; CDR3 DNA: TGTGCCAGCAACCCCTGGGCGTCTAGCGGGAATAATGAGCAGTTCTTC
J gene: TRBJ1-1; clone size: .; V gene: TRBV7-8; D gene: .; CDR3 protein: CVVAGLGQNTEAFF; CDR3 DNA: TGTGTCGTTGCCGGCTTGGGACAGAACACTGAAGCTTTCTTT
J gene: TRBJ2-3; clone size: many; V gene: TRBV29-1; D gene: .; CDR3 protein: CTFTGLVSTDTQYF; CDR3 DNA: TGCACCTTCACAGGCTTGGTATCCACAGATACGCAGTATTTT
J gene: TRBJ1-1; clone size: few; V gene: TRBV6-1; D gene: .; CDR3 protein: CASSPEMKNTEAFF; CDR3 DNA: TGTGCCAGCAGCCCTGAAATGAAGAACACTGAAGCTTTCTTT
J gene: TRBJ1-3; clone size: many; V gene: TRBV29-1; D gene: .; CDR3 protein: CSSIHMTTFSGNTIYF; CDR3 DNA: TGCAGCTCCATTCACATGACAACCTTCTCTGGAAACACCATATATTTT
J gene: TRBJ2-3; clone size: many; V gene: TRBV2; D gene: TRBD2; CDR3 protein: CASSDEGLADRSTDTQYF; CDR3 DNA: TGTGCCAGCAGTGACGAGGGACTAGCGGACCGAAGCACAGATACGCAGTATTTT
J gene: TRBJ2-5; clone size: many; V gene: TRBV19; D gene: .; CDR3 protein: CASRTSRLGEETQYF; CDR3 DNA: TGTGCCAGTAGAACTTCCCGACTAGGTGAAGAGACCCAGTACTTC
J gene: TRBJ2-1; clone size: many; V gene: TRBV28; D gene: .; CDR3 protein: CASSLSAGKGHNEQFF; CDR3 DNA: TGTGCCAGCAGTTTATCCGCGGGAAAGGGCCACAATGAGCAGTTCTTC
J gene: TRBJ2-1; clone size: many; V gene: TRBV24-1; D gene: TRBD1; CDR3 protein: CATSVARGLDNEQFF; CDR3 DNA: TGTGCCACCAGTGTCGCTAGGGGGCTGGACAATGAGCAGTTCTTC
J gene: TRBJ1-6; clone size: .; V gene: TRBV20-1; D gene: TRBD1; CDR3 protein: CSARSGGGSYNSPLHF; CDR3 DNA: TGCAGTGCTCGCTCAGGGGGGGGCTCCTATAATTCACCCCTCCACTTT
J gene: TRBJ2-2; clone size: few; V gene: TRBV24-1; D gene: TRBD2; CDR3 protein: CATSDLSPKLSGSGELFF; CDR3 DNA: TGTGCCACCAGTGATTTGAGCCCCAAACTAAGCGGGAGCGGGGAGCTGTTTTTT
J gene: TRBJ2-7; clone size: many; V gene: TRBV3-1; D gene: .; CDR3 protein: CASSQDAPPRQYF; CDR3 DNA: TGTGCCAGCAGCCAAGATGCGCCGCCAAGGCAGTACTTC
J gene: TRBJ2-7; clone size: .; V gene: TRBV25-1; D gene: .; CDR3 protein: CASSVRLEQYF; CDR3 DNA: TGTGCCAGCAGTGTGCGTTTAGAGCAGTACTTC
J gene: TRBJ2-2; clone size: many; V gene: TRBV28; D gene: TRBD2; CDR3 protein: CASSSSRTAKTSGDTNTGELFF; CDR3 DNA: TGTGCCAGCAGTTCTTCACGGACGGCAAAGACTAGCGGGGATACTAACACCGGGGAGCTGTTTTTT
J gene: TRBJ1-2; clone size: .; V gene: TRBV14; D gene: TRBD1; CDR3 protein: CASSQKFKTKGQGRYGYTF; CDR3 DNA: TGTGCCAGCAGCCAAAAATTTAAAACAAAGGGACAGGGGCGTTATGGCTACACCTTC
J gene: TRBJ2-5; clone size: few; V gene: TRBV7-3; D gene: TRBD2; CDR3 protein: CASSLASGSTETQYF; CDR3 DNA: TGTGCCAGCAGCTTGGCTAGCGGGAGCACAGAGACCCAGTACTTC
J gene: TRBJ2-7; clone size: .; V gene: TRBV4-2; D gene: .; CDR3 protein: CASSQDLGREQYF; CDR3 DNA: TGTGCCAGCAGCCAAGATTTAGGAAGAGAGCAGTACTTC
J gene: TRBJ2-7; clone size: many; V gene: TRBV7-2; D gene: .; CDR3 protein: CASSLENGYEQYF; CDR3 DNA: TGTGCCAGCAGCTTAGAAAACGGCTACGAGCAGTACTTC
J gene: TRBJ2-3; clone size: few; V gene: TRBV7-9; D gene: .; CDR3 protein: CASSLNGREQYF; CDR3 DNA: TGTGCCAGCAGCCTAAATGGCAGGGAGCAGTATTTT